Listed below are T cell receptor beta chains from one sample, sequenced in a study of shared clonotypes between healthy human individuals. Profiled with immunoSEQ multiplex PCR; TCRdb holds only in-frame clones, not every one. The data contain about 2.3 million clones, 80% to 95% of them singletons. The sequenced material came from naive CD4+ T cells from PBMCs. The receptors come from a young man in good health. Some clones in this sample may be carry-over from other donors' samples. The CDR3 runs from the conserved cysteine through the conserved F or W. A D gene is named only where the DNA matches it firmly. Size is omitted from some rows. Given values are once, few, many or a class for expanded clones.

J gene,V gene,clone size,D gene,CDR3 DNA,CDR3 protein
TRBJ2-5,TRBV11-1,-,-,TGTGCCAGCAGCCCAGACATGACATCCATGCGGGAGACCCAGTACTTC,CASSPDMTSMRETQYF
TRBJ2-7,TRBV15,-,-,TGTGCCACCAGCAGAGATGGTAGCGAGCAGTACTTC,CATSRDGSEQYF
TRBJ2-5,TRBV5-1,once,TRBD2,TGCGCCAGCAGCCTCTCCACCGGCACTAGCGGGAAAGAGACCCAGTACTTC,CASSLSTGTSGKETQYF
TRBJ2-7,TRBV28,-,-,TGTGCCAGCAGTAACCAGATTCGACAGGCGACCTCCACCTACGAGCAGTACTTC,CASSNQIRQATSTYEQYF
TRBJ1-4,TRBV6-5,-,-,TGTGCCAGCGGAAGAGCAACTAATGAAAAACTGTTTTTT,CASGRATNEKLFF
TRBJ1-4,TRBV5-1,-,-,TGCGCCAGCAGCTTCGGAGAGCGAGGGACTAATGAAAAACTGTTTTTT,CASSFGERGTNEKLFF
TRBJ1-2,TRBV4-3,-,TRBD1,TGCGCCAGCAGCGTAGGACAGGGTTCGGCTAACTATGGCTACACCTTC,CASSVGQGSANYGYTF
TRBJ1-1,TRBV2,-,-,TGTGCCAGCAGTGCTCTACTCACTGAAGCTTTCTTT,CASSALLTEAFF
TRBJ1-4,TRBV27,few,TRBD1,TGTGCCAGCACCCCATCCGGGACAGTCAATGAAAAACTGTTTTTT,CASTPSGTVNEKLFF
TRBJ1-1,TRBV7-9,-,-,TGTGCCAGCAGCTTAGGGTCGGGGCCAGAAAGGGCTTTCTTT,CASSLGSGPERAFF
TRBJ2-7,TRBV5-4,-,-,TGTGCCAGCAGCACAGGGCTAAACCCCTACGAGCAGTACTTC,CASSTGLNPYEQYF
TRBJ1-5,TRBV30,-,-,TGTGCCTGGAGTGTTTCAGATAATCAGCCCCAGCATTTT,CAWSVSDNQPQHF
TRBJ1-4,TRBV7-2,once,TRBD1,TGTGCCAGCAGCCGACAGGGCGTAGAGGAAAAACTGTTTTTT,CASSRQGVEEKLFF
TRBJ1-3,TRBV9,-,-,TGTGCCAGCAGCGTTATGGGGTCCGGAAACACCATATATTTT,CASSVMGSGNTIYF
TRBJ1-1,TRBV6-4,once,-,TGTGCCAGCAGTCGATCCGCAGGGCTGGCGAACACTGAAGCTTTCTTT,CASSRSAGLANTEAFF
TRBJ1-1,TRBV28,-,-,TGTGCCAGCACCGGGCTAGGAGCCCAGAACACTGAAGCTTTCTTT,CASTGLGAQNTEAFF
TRBJ1-4,TRBV23-1,-,-,TGCGCCAGCAGGCCATTTCGGGAAAAACTGTTTTTT,CASRPFREKLFF
TRBJ2-1,TRBV9,-,-,TGTGCCAGCAGCCCCAGACTAGACTTCTCCTACAATGAGCAGTTCTTC,CASSPRLDFSYNEQFF
TRBJ2-5,TRBV18,-,-,TGTGCCAGCTCACCAGGGGTCCCACAAGAGACCCAGTACTTC,CASSPGVPQETQYF
TRBJ1-2,TRBV6-4,-,-,TGTGCCAGCAGTGAAACAGGACTGGGCTATGGCTACACCTTC,CASSETGLGYGYTF
TRBJ2-7,TRBV27,-,-,TGTGCCAGCAGTTTGCAGGAAACCTACGAGCAGTACTTC,CASSLQETYEQYF
TRBJ2-5,TRBV2,-,-,TGTGCCAGCACCCGAATTAGGGGGGCTTTAGAGACCCAGTACTTC,CASTRIRGALETQYF
TRBJ2-1,TRBV28,-,-,TGTGCCAGCATTCTTGCAGGCCCGCGGGATGAGCAGTTCTTC,CASILAGPRDEQFF
TRBJ1-2,TRBV2,-,-,TGTGCCAGCCGTCTTCTAGGCTACACCTTC,CASRLLGYTF
TRBJ2-7,TRBV18,-,-,TGTGCCAGCTCACCCCAAGGGGCCCTCGAGCAGTACTTC,CASSPQGALEQYF
TRBJ1-1,TRBV27,-,-,TGTGCCAGCAGAATCAATAGGGGCACTGAAGCTTTCTTT,CASRINRGTEAFF
TRBJ2-1,TRBV5-6,-,-,TGTGCCAGCAGCTTCAGCAGGGGCTACTACAATGAGCAGTTCTTC,CASSFSRGYYNEQFF
TRBJ2-5,TRBV7-3,-,-,TGCGCCAGCAGCTTAACGTCCAGGGGTCAAGAGACCCAGTACTTC,CASSLTSRGQETQYF
TRBJ2-7,TRBV19,-,TRBD1,TGTGCCAGTAGTATCACCAGGGGGTCCTACGAGCAGTACTTC,CASSITRGSYEQYF
TRBJ2-7,TRBV18,-,TRBD2,TGTGCCAGCTCAGTATTAGCGGGAGCCTACGAGCAGTACTTC,CASSVLAGAYEQYF
TRBJ2-1,TRBV18,-,-,TGTGCCAGCTCCCTACGTGGCGGTAACAATGAGCAGTTCTTC,CASSLRGGNNEQFF
TRBJ2-1,TRBV5-1,-,TRBD2,TGCGCCAGCAGCACCGGGACTAGCGGGAGGATTAACAATGAGCAGTTCTTC,CASSTGTSGRINNEQFF
TRBJ2-7,TRBV7-2,-,TRBD2,TGTGCCAGCAGCCTTTTAGGGAGCGGGGGCGACCACGAGCAGTACTTC,CASSLLGSGGDHEQYF
TRBJ1-4,TRBV7-8,-,-,TGTGCCAGCAGCTTAGCGCGGGGCAGGGTGAATGAAAAACTGTTTTTT,CASSLARGRVNEKLFF
TRBJ2-7,TRBV14,-,-,TGTGCCAGCAGCCAAGATTTTGGGGAGCAGTACTTC,CASSQDFGEQYF
TRBJ1-1,TRBV7-3,-,-,TGTGCCAGCAGCCCAACCGGGACGGCCTCTGAAGCTTTCTTT,CASSPTGTASEAFF
TRBJ2-1,TRBV5-1,-,TRBD2,TGCGCCAGCAGCTTGGCCCCCCTAGCGGGACAATTGAATGAGCAGTTCTTC,CASSLAPLAGQLNEQFF
TRBJ2-1,TRBV28,-,TRBD1,TGTGCCAGCAGTTTTACCACCGGGACAGGGTCTGGGAATGAGCAGTTCTTC,CASSFTTGTGSGNEQFF
TRBJ2-1,TRBV15,once,TRBD1,TGTGCCACCAGCGCTCGACAGGGCCCCTACAATGAGCAGTTCTTC,CATSARQGPYNEQFF
TRBJ2-7,TRBV29-1,-,TRBD2,TGCAGCGTGGCACTGGGACTAGCGGGCGAGGGGGAGCAGTACTTC,CSVALGLAGEGEQYF
TRBJ1-4,TRBV21-1,-,-,TGTGCCAGCAGCCCCCTCTGGAGCGCGCCTAATGAAAAACTGTTTTTT,CASSPLWSAPNEKLFF
TRBJ1-2,TRBV7-9,few,-,TGTGCCAGCAGCTTAGGTACCACGGGGAGAGGCTATGGCTACACCTTC,CASSLGTTGRGYGYTF
TRBJ1-3,TRBV19,once,-,TGTGCCAGTAGTAGAAAAGACGGAGTCCTCTCTGGAAACACCATATATTTT,CASSRKDGVLSGNTIYF
TRBJ2-2,TRBV30,-,TRBD1,TGTGCCTGGAGGGGGACAGGGAGAACCGGGGAGCTGTTTTTT,CAWRGTGRTGELFF
TRBJ2-1,TRBV10-3,-,-,TGTGCCATCACCGCGACTAGGAGGGGCACGAATGAGCAGTTCTTC,CAITATRRGTNEQFF
TRBJ2-7,TRBV5-4,-,TRBD1,TGTGCCAGCAGCTTGGGGTCGCAGGGGGCGAAGTACGAGCAGTACTTC,CASSLGSQGAKYEQYF
TRBJ2-3,TRBV7-9,-,-,TGTGCCAGCAGCTTACGAGCGGTCATGAGCACAGATACGCAGTATTTT,CASSLRAVMSTDTQYF
TRBJ1-4,TRBV28,-,-,TGTGCCAGCAGTAATGGACAGCTCAATAAAAAACTGTTTTTT,CASSNGQLNKKLFF
TRBJ2-2,TRBV7-2,-,-,TGTGCCAGCAGCTTAAATCACAGAAACACCGGGGAGCTGTTTTTT,CASSLNHRNTGELFF
TRBJ2-2,TRBV5-1,-,TRBD2,TGCGCCAGCAGTCTTCGGACTAGCGGGACCCAGCCCACCGGGGAGCTGTTTTTT,CASSLRTSGTQPTGELFF
TRBJ1-3,TRBV18,-,-,TGTGCCAGCTCATCCACGGGAGTCTCTGGAAACACCATATATTTT,CASSSTGVSGNTIYF
TRBJ1-1,TRBV2,-,-,TGTGCCAGCAAGTCGGTCGGTGAAGCTTTCTTT,CASKSVGEAFF
TRBJ1-4,TRBV9,-,-,TGTGCCAGCAGCGTAGGACTGGCAGGGGTTAATGAAAAACTGTTTTTT,CASSVGLAGVNEKLFF
TRBJ2-1,TRBV28,-,-,TGTGCCAGCAGTCCCTCGTTTCGTCCGGGGTTCCGTCCCGGAAGCTACAATGAGCAGTTCTTC,CASSPSFRPGFRPGSYNEQFF
TRBJ1-3,TRBV5-1,once,-,TGCGCCAGCAGCTCCCCCGAGACCACTGGAAACACCATATATTTT,CASSSPETTGNTIYF
TRBJ1-5,TRBV19,-,-,TGTGCCAGCTCCGGAGGGCAGCCCCAGCATTTT,CASSGGQPQHF